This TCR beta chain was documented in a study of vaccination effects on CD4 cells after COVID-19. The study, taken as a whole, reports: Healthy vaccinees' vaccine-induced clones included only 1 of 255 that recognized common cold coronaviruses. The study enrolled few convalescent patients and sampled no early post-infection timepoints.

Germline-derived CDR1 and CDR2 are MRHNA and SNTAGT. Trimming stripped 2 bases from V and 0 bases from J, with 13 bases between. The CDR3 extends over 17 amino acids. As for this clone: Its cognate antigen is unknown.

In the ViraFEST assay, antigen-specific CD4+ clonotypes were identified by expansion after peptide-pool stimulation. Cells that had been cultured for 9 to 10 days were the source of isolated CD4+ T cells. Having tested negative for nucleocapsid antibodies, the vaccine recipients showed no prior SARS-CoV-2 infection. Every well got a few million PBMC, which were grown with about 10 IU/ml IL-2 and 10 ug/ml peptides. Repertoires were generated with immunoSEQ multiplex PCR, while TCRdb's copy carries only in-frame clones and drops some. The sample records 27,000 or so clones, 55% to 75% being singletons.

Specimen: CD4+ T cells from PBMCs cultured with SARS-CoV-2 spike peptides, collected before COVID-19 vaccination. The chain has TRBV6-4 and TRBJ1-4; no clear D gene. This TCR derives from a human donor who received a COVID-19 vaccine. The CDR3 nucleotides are TGTGCCAGCAGTGACGATGGCACCACTTCAACTAATGAAAAACTGTTTTTT. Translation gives CASSDDGTTSTNEKLFF.